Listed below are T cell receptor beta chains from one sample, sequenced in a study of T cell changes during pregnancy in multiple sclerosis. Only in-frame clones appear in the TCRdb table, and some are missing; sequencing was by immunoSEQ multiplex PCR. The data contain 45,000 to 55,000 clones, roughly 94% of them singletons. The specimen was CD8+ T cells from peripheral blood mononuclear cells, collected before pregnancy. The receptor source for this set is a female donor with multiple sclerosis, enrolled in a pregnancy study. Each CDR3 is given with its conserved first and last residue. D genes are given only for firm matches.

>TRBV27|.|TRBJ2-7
CASTPGPWLYEQYF
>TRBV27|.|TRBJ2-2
CASSLSAGPGELFF
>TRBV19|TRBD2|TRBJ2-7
CASRTSGTLGDEQYF
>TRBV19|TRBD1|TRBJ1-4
CASSSGTAQGPAF
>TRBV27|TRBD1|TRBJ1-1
CASRAQGANTEAFF
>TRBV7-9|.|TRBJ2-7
CASSHGSGSSYEQYF
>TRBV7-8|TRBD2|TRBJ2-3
CASSSLAGNTDTQYF
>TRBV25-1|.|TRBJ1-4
CASSEGEGIHEKLFF
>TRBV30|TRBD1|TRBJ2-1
CAWSVVPGQGADEQFF
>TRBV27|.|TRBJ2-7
CASSLGGGVEQYF
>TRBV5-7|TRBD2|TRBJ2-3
CASSRQSGRASTDTQYF
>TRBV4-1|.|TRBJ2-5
CASSQDLGSWETQYF
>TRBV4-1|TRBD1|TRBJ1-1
CASSQGGQGVTEAFF
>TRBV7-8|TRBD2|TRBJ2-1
CASSLKTGLAGGAYNEQFF
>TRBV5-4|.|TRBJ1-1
CASSLWETEAFF
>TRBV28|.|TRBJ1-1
CASSSYDSLEAFF
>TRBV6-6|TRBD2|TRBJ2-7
CASSREGREQYF
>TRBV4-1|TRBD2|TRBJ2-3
CASSQVTSGRATDTQYF
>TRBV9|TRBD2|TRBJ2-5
CASSVEGLAWETQYF
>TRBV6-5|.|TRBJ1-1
CASLSGVEAFF
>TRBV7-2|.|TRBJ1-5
CASSLGHRAHQPQHF
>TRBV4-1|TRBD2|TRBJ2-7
CASSQRESSGRRVIYEQYF
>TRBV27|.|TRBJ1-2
CASSLLGAHGYTF
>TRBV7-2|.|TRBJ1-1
CASSLGFDYRAEAFF
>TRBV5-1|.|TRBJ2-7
CASSVDAPYEQYF
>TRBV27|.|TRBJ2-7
CASSLGGAPYEQYF
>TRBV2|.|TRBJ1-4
CASLKDSSNEKLFF
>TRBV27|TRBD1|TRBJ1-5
CASSPVGGAGNQPQHF
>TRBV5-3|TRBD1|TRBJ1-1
CARRGGQGRPAFF
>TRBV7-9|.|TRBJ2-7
CASSTPGGESSYEQYF
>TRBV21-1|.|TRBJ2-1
CASSKAGLARLF
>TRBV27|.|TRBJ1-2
CASSLLGRDYGYTF
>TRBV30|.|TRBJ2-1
CAWSGLESSYNEQFF
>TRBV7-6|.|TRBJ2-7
CASSLAYSGEQYF
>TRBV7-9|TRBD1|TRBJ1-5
CASSDSGGRGRHQPQHF
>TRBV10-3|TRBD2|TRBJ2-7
CAISAGGSAYEQYF
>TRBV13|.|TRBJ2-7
CASSLEHRPYEQYF
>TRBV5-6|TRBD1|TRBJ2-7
CASSLGTGGEQYF
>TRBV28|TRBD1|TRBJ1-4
CASSSGQRNEKLFF
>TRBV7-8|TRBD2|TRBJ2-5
CASSLDLAGRETQYF
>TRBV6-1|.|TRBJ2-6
CASQANVLTF
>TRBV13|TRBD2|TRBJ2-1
CASSSRTSGRARRDEQFF
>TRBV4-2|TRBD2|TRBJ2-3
CASSPLAGGPDTQYF
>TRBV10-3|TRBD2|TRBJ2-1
CAITEGLAGTFSYNEQFF
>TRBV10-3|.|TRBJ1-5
CAISESSSYSNQPQHF
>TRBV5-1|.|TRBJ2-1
CASSLGQDNEQFF
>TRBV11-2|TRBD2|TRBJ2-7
CASSLGLAGAYEQYF
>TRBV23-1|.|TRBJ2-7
CASSQPGLGYEQYF
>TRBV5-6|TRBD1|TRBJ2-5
CASSSSGQAGETQYF
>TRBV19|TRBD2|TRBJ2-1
CASSPGTSGYNEQFF
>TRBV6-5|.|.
CASSSQLGAEDEQYF
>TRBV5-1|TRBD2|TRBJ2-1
CASSRTSSGRTRPYNEQFF
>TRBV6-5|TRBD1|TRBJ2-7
CASSFGQGNSYEQYF
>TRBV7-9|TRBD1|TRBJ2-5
CASSSTGVGQETQYF
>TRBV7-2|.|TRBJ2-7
CASSFYRVHEQYF
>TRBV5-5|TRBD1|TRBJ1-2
CASSLDTGGASGYTF
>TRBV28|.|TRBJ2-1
CASSLRRDLPYNEQFF